The clone carrying this T cell receptor (beta chain) has more than one count but fewer than ten. Antigen specificity is unknown. This sample stems from a study of T cell clonality in common variable immunodeficiency. Whole-study results and caveats: Reportedly, TCR beta sequences from common variable immunodeficiency showed fewer deletions and N-nucleotide insertions. Shared TCRbeta clones were fewer between CVID subjects than controls. Authors noted CVID clonality's cause needs subpopulation repertoire sequencing.

Equal genomic DNA amounts from CVID and control samples were sequenced. Clones were read by immunoSEQ multiplex PCR, and TCRdb kept only the in-frame ones, dropping some. This repertoire lists some 40,000 clones without singletons; approximately 3.6% sits in the top ten. The receptor was derived from a person aged 18 to 75 in good health. The sample consisted of peripheral blood mononuclear cells.

The sequenced part of the CDR3 DNA is TGTGCCAGCAGGGCCGACATGGCTTCTGGAAACACC. Encoded protein: CASRADMASGNT. The whole CDR3 protein reads CASRADMASGNTIYF. This rearrangement joins TRBV7-9 to TRBJ1-3; D ambiguous. The CDR3 extends 3 residues past the end of the read, so its final part is completed from the germline J gene. Germline V gene lookup returns CDR1 SEHNR and CDR2 FQNEAQ (reference sequence). The CDR3 is 15 amino acids. Trimming took off 6 bases at V and 1 base at J, with 13 bases between the two ends.